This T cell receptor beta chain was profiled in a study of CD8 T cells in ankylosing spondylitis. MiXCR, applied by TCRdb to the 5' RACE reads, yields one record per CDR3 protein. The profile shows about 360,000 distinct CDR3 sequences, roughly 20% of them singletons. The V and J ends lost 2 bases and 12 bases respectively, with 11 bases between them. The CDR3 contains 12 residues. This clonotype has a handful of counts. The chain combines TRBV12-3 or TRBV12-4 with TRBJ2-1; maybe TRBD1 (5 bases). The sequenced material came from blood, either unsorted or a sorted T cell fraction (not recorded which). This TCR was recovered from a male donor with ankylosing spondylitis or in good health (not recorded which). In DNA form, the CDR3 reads TGTGCCAGCAGTTTATTGGCTAGGGGGCAGTTCTTC. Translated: CASSLLARGQFF.